This T cell receptor beta chain was identified in a study of blood T cell repertoires in COVID-19. Clones were sequenced by immunoSEQ multiplex PCR, and TCRdb holds only the in-frame ones, with some missing. The sample holds 210,000 or so clones, about four fifths seen once. Germline assignment: CDR1 SGHRS and CDR2 YFSETQ. V shed 4 bases and J 1 base; nucleotides not matched to a gene: 7. The CDR3 extends over 15 amino acids. V usage is TRBV5-1 and J usage is TRBJ1-1; 7 bases align to TRBD1. This receptor was taken from a man aged 45-65 years with active or convalescent COVID-19. Sequenced: peripheral blood. The CDR3 nucleotides read TGCGCCAGCAGCCAAACAGGGGCCGGGAACACTGAAGCTTTCTTT. Amino acids: CASSQTGAGNTEAFF.